These 25 T cell receptor beta chains were sequenced from one sample in a study of CD8+ T cells in alopecia areata. In each case, RNA was isolated and then reverse transcribed into cDNA as the sequencing template. The repertoire was sequenced with immunoSEQ multiplex PCR; TCRdb's copy has only in-frame clones and lacks some. The sample includes 200,000 to 250,000 clones, approximately 45% of them seen just once. Treatment denoted: oral pan-JAK inhibitor, 5-10 mg twice daily. Sequences were derived from CD4+ T cells sorted from blood, sampled around week 37, from a patient treated with tofacitinib. The receptor set was obtained from a human donor with alopecia areata.

This rearrangement joins TRBV6-1 to TRBJ2-2; 11 bases are shared with TRBD1. This CDR3 spans 15 amino acids. CDR1 is MNHNS and CDR2 is SASEGT in the germline V gene. V shed 7 bases and J 4 bases; nucleotides not matched to a gene: 5. CDR3 in amino acids: CASNGQGAVTGELFF. The CDR3 DNA is TGTGCCAGCAACGGACAGGGGGCGGTCACCGGGGAGCTGTTTTTT.

The chain links TRBV6-5 to TRBJ2-5, with TRBD1 matching 7 bases. The CDR3 extends over 15 amino acids. CDR1 and CDR2 (germline): MNHEY, SVGAGI. Trimming took 5 bases from V and 5 from J; bases not matched to a gene: 11. The CDR3 reads CASSKTGTEGETQYF. CDR3 nucleotide sequence: TGTGCCAGCAGTAAAACCGGGACAGAGGGGGAGACCCAGTACTTC.

The genes are TRBV27 and TRBJ1-1; D is unclear. The CDR3 sequence is 14 residues long. V lost 4 bases to trimming and J lost 6 bases, with 15 bases between them. Germline values: CDR1 MNHEY, CDR2 SMNVEV (reference sequence). CDR3 sequence (DNA): TGTGCCAGCAGTTCCGGAAGACCTTCCGCTGAAGCTTTCTTT. Encoded protein: CASSSGRPSAEAFF.

The chain couples TRBV9 to TRBJ2-1; 8 nucleotides agree with TRBD1. The CDR3 runs 18 residues. Germline CDR1 is SGDLS and CDR2 is YYNGEE. J was trimmed by 7 bases and V by 0 bases; bases with no gene match: 15. CDR3 region: CASSVVGPSPGQENEQFF. The CDR3 DNA reads TGTGCCAGCAGCGTAGTCGGTCCAAGTCCGGGACAGGAAAATGAGCAGTTCTTC.

This clone was detected a few times. V gene TRBV28 combines with J gene TRBJ1-2; 7 nucleotides line up with TRBD1. Germline V gene sequence: CDR1 MDHEN, CDR2 SYDVKM. Trimming cost V 5 bases and J 4 bases; bases outside gene matches: 10. CDR3 length: 15 residues. CDR3 coding DNA: TGTGCCAGCAGTGAAGGCGGGACAGTCACCTATGGCTACACCTTC. Its translation: CASSEGGTVTYGYTF.

The chain links TRBV2 to TRBJ1-5; D not resolved. Trimming took 5 bases from V and 0 from J, leaving 8 bases between them. CDR3 length: 14 residues. Germline V gene sequence: CDR1 SNHLY, CDR2 FYNNEI. CDR3 nucleotide sequence: TGTGCCAGCAGTTTAGCTGTTAGCAATCAGCCCCAGCATTTT. This codes for CASSLAVSNQPQHF.

The chain recombines TRBV5-6 with TRBJ2-6; no clear D gene. V was pared by 4 bases and J by 0 bases, with 8 bases between. CDR1 and CDR2 (germline): SGHDT, YYEEEE. This CDR3 spans 15 amino acids. DNA for the CDR3: TGTGCCAGCAGCCCAATAGGCTCTGGGGCCAACGTCCTGACTTTC. Translation: CASSPIGSGANVLTF.

The chain carries TRBV5-1 and TRBJ1-1, with D perhaps matching TRBD1 (6 bases). V gave up 0 bases and J gave up 7 bases, with 13 bases separating them. CDR1 SGHRS and CDR2 YFSETQ come from the germline V gene. The CDR3 covers 14 residues. The CDR3 here is CASSLESGGFEAFF. CDR3 DNA sequence: TGCGCCAGCAGCTTGGAATCGGGGGGCTTTGAAGCTTTCTTT.

The CDR3 coding sequence is TGCGCCAGCAGCCAAGAAGGCGGACTAGCGGGAGGCGAGCAGTACTTC. Its translation: CASSQEGGLAGGEQYF. The chain recombines TRBV4-3 with TRBJ2-7, with 14 bases fitting TRBD2. The CDR3 sequence is 16 residues long. The junction had 4 bases not matched to a gene; V was cut back by 0 bases and J by 6 bases. The germline V gene has CDR1 LGHNA and CDR2 YSLEER.

This clone was seen more than once but under ten times. This sequence joins TRBV5-1 and TRBJ1-2; 7 bases agree with TRBD1. Trimming removed 4 bases from V and 4 bases from J; junction bases left unmatched: 4. The germline V gene has CDR1 SGHRS and CDR2 YFSETQ. This CDR3 is 13 amino acids long. CDR3 bases: TGCGCCAGCAGCCCCGACAGGGCCTATGGCTACACCTTC. This encodes CASSPDRAYGYTF.

This clone showed up just a few times. The chain is built from TRBV5-4 and TRBJ2-3; D might be TRBD2 (6 bases). This CDR3 spans 14 amino acids. Trimming pared 2 bases from V and 4 bases from J, leaving 11 bases between. Germline lookup yields CDR1 SGHNT and CDR2 YYREEE (reference sequence). CDR3 in amino acids: CASSLTGAPDTQYF. The CDR3 DNA sequence: TGTGCCAGCAGCTTAACGGGAGCCCCAGATACGCAGTATTTT.

The chain links TRBV9 to TRBJ2-2, with a possible D match to TRBD1 (5 bases). Germline CDR1 and CDR2: SGDLS and YYNGEE. This CDR3 spans 14 amino acids. Trimming shortened V by 7 bases and J by 2 bases, and 12 bases separated the two germline ends. The CDR3 DNA sequence: TGTGCCAGCCGGCGGACACCAAACACCGGGGAGCTGTTTTTT. Protein: CASRRTPNTGELFF.

This clone was counted only a few times. This chain links TRBV9 with TRBJ2-1; 8 bases are a match to TRBD2. The V and J ends lost 0 bases and 13 bases, in that order; junction bases with no gene match: 9. The CDR3 extends over 14 amino acids. The germline CDR1 and CDR2 sequences are SGDLS and YYNGEE. The CDR3: CASSVAPSGTRQFF. The CDR3 coding sequence is TGTGCCAGCAGCGTAGCCCCCTCCGGGACTAGACAGTTCTTC. The variable domain in full, completed from reference TRBV9 and TRBJ2-1, reads DSGVTQTPKHLITATGQRVTLRCSPRSGDLSVYWYQQSLDQGLQFLIQYYNGEERAKGNILERFSAQQFPDLHSELNLSSLELGDSALYFCASSVAPSGTRQFFGPGTRLTVL.

This clone has just a few counts. The rearrangement uses TRBV30 and TRBJ2-1; tentatively, D is TRBD1 (6 bases). CDR1 and CDR2 from the germline V gene are GTSNPN and SVGIG (reference sequence). The CDR3 totals 13 residues. Trimming took 3 bases from V and 4 from J, leaving 10 bases between them. The CDR3 protein is CAWSRRGYNEQFF. DNA for the CDR3: TGTGCCTGGAGCCGAAGGGGGTACAATGAGCAGTTCTTC.

In this sample, this clone turned up a few times. This chain uses TRBV4-1 with TRBJ2-7, with D perhaps matching TRBD1 (7 bases). Germline V gene lookup returns CDR1 MGHRA and CDR2 YSYEKL. V was shortened by 0 bases and J by 3 bases, with 12 bases between the two germline ends. The CDR3 has 15 residues. In DNA form, the CDR3 reads TGCGCCAGCAGCCAAGATCAGGGGGGTTTCTACGAGCAGTACTTC. Protein: CASSQDQGGFYEQYF.

This clone appeared a few times. The chain employs TRBV29-1 and TRBJ2-7; TRBD2 agrees at 8 bases. CDR3 length equals 15 residues. Trimming took 7 bases from V and 5 from J; bases not matched to a gene: 16. From germline, CDR1 is SQVTM and CDR2 ANQGSEA. The chain's CDR3 is CSADTSTSGRDEQYF. The CDR3 DNA sequence: TGCAGCGCTGACACCTCCACTAGCGGAAGGGACGAGCAGTACTTC.

V and J are TRBV10-2 and TRBJ2-3, with no clear D. V lost 4 bases to trimming and J lost 1 base, with 9 bases between them. The CDR3 contains 14 residues. The germline gives CDR1 WSHSY, CDR2 SAAADI. CDR3 in DNA: TGCGCCAGCAGTGCCAACGGCGGCACAGATACGCAGTATTTT. Amino acid sequence: CASSANGGTDTQYF.

The chain has TRBV14 and TRBJ2-1; 7 bases fit TRBD2. Looked up from germline, CDR1 is SGHDN and CDR2 is FVKESK. Trimming at V came to 0 bases and at J to 3 bases, leaving 5 bases not matched to a gene. This CDR3 has 16 residues. DNA for the CDR3: TGTGCCAGCAGCCAAGATTTGGGGAGGGTCTACAATGAGCAGTTCTTC. The encoded protein is CASSQDLGRVYNEQFF.

This clone was detected a few times. The CDR3 loop reads CASSLSTVNYQPQHF. The CDR3 nucleotides read TGCGCCAGCAGCCTCTCAACAGTTAACTATCAGCCCCAGCATTTT. This chain joins TRBV4-3 and TRBJ1-5; D gene unclear. This CDR3 has 15 amino acids. Deletions cut 4 bases from V and 5 bases from J, with 15 bases between. Germline V lookup: CDR1 LGHNA, CDR2 YSLEER.

This clone was counted only a few times. J is TRBJ1-5 and V is TRBV16; weak D call: TRBD1 (6 bases). Trimming left V 0 bases short and J 0 bases short, with 6 bases between. The length of the CDR3 is 15 residues. The germline gives CDR1 KGHSY, CDR2 FQNENV. The CDR3 DNA sequence: TGTGCCAGCAGCCAATCGACAGGTAGCAATCAGCCCCAGCATTTT. Translated: CASSQSTGSNQPQHF.

The rearrangement joins TRBV5-4 to TRBJ2-4; tentative D call: TRBD1 (6 bases). The germline V gene has CDR1 SGHNT and CDR2 YYREEE (reference sequence). The CDR3 totals 13 residues. The V end was cut by 0 bases, the J end by 5 bases, with 6 bases between. The CDR3 DNA reads as TGTGCCAGCAGCTTGGGGACAGAAAACATTCAGTACTTC. It yields the protein CASSLGTENIQYF.

This clone was found a few times. The gene calls are TRBV7-8 and TRBJ2-7, with TRBD2 as a possible D gene (6 bases). Per germline, CDR1 SGHVS and CDR2 FQNEAQ. The CDR3 spans 13 residues. V lost 0 bases, J lost 5 bases, and 8 bases lay in between. In DNA form, the CDR3 reads TGTGCCAGCAGCTTAGCGGGCGGGAACGAGCAGTACTTC. Translated: CASSLAGGNEQYF.

Comments on this clone: Other DNA sequences in the sample encode the same CDR3. This chain joins TRBV28 and TRBJ1-2; D call uncertain. The V end lost 1 base, the J end lost 0 bases, and 9 bases lay between the germline ends. The CDR3 runs to 15 residues. Germline CDR1 is MDHEN and CDR2 is SYDVKM. As DNA, the CDR3 is TGTGCCAGCAGTTTATCTCCCAGAGCTAACTATGGCTACACCTTC. Encoded protein: CASSLSPRANYGYTF.

Concerning this clone: The junction shows a germline mismatch at one end, possibly a read error. J is TRBJ2-3 and V is TRBV29-1; D uncertain. The CDR3 extends over 12 amino acids. Germline CDR1 SQVTM, CDR2 ANQGSEA. The CDR3 protein is CSLETSTDTQYF. The CDR3 DNA reads as TGCAGCCTTGAAACTTCCACAGATACGCAGTATTTT.

The chain employs TRBV7-2 and TRBJ2-7, with unresolved D. The length of the CDR3 is 15 residues. CDR1 and CDR2 (germline): SGHTA, FQGNSA. Between the trimmed V and J ends, which lost 0 bases and 1 base, there was a span of 10 bases. CDR3 residues: CASSLAGRRSYEQYF. For the CDR3, the DNA is TGTGCCAGCAGCTTAGCAGGTCGGCGGTCCTACGAGCAGTACTTC.